Listed here is a single TCR beta chain. The J segment lost 13 bases and the V segment lost 1 base, leaving 2 bases of the junction unmatched. CDR3 length: 11 amino acids. Per germline, CDR1 LGHNA and CDR2 YNFKEQ. Followed over time, Seattle patients had been enrolled while infection was active. Per the authors' pipeline: Reference gene primers were amplified, and this amplification served to estimate nucleated cell counts. The protocol was immunoSEQ multiplex PCR, while the TCRdb copy is restricted to in-frame clones and leaves out a portion. D and trimming were read from the DNA, whereas the V and J calls and clone size are those reported in that table. The sample holds some 290,000 clones, about 88% seen once. This record belongs to a study of blood T cell repertoires in COVID-19. About the study: Samples representing acute and convalescent COVID-19 were sourced from the United States, Italy and Spain. Sources were T cells, B-cell-depleted T cells, or PBMCs; the material itself was cDNA or gDNA.

The material sequenced was peripheral blood. The V call is TRBV4-2, the J call TRBJ2-3, with TRBD1 matching over 7 bases. The receptor was derived from a woman in her 30s with COVID-19, enrolled during active disease. The CDR3: CASSQATGKYF. CDR3 nucleotide sequence: TGTGCCAGCAGCCAAGCGACAGGGAAGTATTTT.